This passage covers 5 T cell receptor beta chains from one sample sequenced in a study of CD8+ T cells in alopecia areata. Treatment reported: oral pan-JAK inhibitor, 5-10 mg twice daily. After isolation, RNA underwent reverse transcription to generate cDNA as the sequencing template. The data were produced by immunoSEQ multiplex PCR, yet TCRdb's version contains in-frame clones alone and is incomplete. The profile shows 90,000 to 100,000 clones, about 64% of them singletons. Sequenced material: CD8+ T cells sorted from blood, taken at week 4, from a patient treated with tofacitinib. The receptors originated from a human donor with alopecia areata.

The genes are TRBV6-5 and TRBJ2-3; 7 nucleotides match TRBD2. Trimming removed 6 bases from V and 3 bases from J; junction bases left unmatched: 9. The CDR3 totals 15 residues. Germline V gene sequence: CDR1 MNHEY, CDR2 SVGAGI. This CDR3 reads CASSNAGEGTDTQYF. The DNA of the CDR3 is TGTGCCAGCAGCAACGCGGGGGAAGGGACAGATACGCAGTATTTT.

This clone was recorded a few times. CDR3: CASSLWSGGTYEQYF. The DNA of the CDR3 is TGTGCCAGCAGCTTATGGTCGGGAGGAACCTACGAGCAGTACTTC. The chain couples TRBV7-8 to TRBJ2-7; 7 bases match TRBD2. The CDR3 runs 15 residues. Germline V gives CDR1 SGHVS, CDR2 FQNEAQ. J was trimmed by 2 bases and V by 2 bases; bases with no gene match: 6.

The V call is TRBV5-6, the J call TRBJ2-1; no clear D. CDR3 length: 14 amino acids. Between the trimmed V and J ends, which lost 0 bases and 5 bases, there was a span of 9 bases. Looked up from germline, CDR1 is SGHDT and CDR2 is YYEEEE. The chain's CDR3 is CASSLDPGNNEQFF. In DNA, the CDR3 is TGTGCCAGCAGCTTGGACCCAGGCAACAATGAGCAGTTCTTC.

The V and J genes are TRBV14 and TRBJ1-2, with D perhaps TRBD1 (6 bases). Trimming removed 4 bases from V and 4 bases from J, with 16 bases in between. CDR3 length: 15 amino acids. CDR1 is SGHDN and CDR2 is FVKESK in the germline V gene. The chain's CDR3 is CASSRTYREFYGYTF. The DNA for the CDR3 is TGTGCCAGCAGCCGGACATACAGGGAATTCTATGGCTACACCTTC.

The chain uses TRBV4-1 and TRBJ2-5, with 7 bases that match TRBD1. The J call may be wrong; the DNA end is better matched by TRBJ2-7. CDR3 length: 14 residues. CDR1 is MGHRA, CDR2 YSYEKL, per germline. The DNA of the CDR3 is TGCGCCAGCAGCCACTGGGACAGAGCCTACGAGCAGTACTTC. Its protein is CASSHWDRAYEQYF.